The rows below give T cell receptor beta chains drawn from one sample of a study of synovial regulatory T cells in juvenile arthritis. Some clones are missing from TCRdb's copy, which holds only in-frame ones; the method was immunoSEQ multiplex PCR. The sample includes more than 9,500 clones. Sequenced input: Treg cells from blood. The origin of the receptors is a donor between 2 and 29 years old with juvenile idiopathic arthritis. Each CDR3 is given with its conserved first and last residue. Only some rows state a clone size, as once, few, many or a class for expanded clones.

V	J	size	CDR3
TRBV19	TRBJ1-2	NA	CASRRGGRRGTNYGYTF
TRBV6-5	TRBJ2-3	NA	CASRVGSGSTDTQYF
TRBV7-2	TRBJ2-7	NA	CASRKGAGEEQYF
TRBV5-5	TRBJ1-4	NA	CASSRRGGGDEKLFF
TRBV7-3	TRBJ2-7	NA	CASSLVAGPYEQYF
TRBV5-1	TRBJ2-1	NA	CASSPEGREINEQFF
TRBV5-6	TRBJ2-2	NA	CASTLYWGTGLTGELFF
TRBV28	TRBJ2-7	NA	CASCRGYEQYF
TRBV7-8	TRBJ2-7	NA	CASSLVYEQYF
TRBV5-1	TRBJ2-3	NA	CASSLSPLDTQYF
TRBV18	TRBJ1-2	NA	CASFDTLVVYGYTF
TRBV28	TRBJ1-5	NA	CASSFNSNQPQHF
TRBV19	TRBJ1-5	NA	CASSIRANQPQHF
TRBV5-6	TRBJ2-1	NA	CASSFGPYNEQFF
TRBV5-1	TRBJ1-4	NA	CASSLERGGEKLFF
TRBV19	TRBJ2-1	NA	CATQTGVGEQFF
TRBV2	TRBJ2-5	NA	CASSVGDF
TRBV20-1	TRBJ1-1	NA	CSQRTVTEAFF
TRBV7-3	TRBJ1-3	NA	CASSSAFVPGNTIYF
TRBV19	TRBJ2-7	NA	CASSIVARGGQYF
TRBV7-9	TRBJ2-6	NA	CASSKGQGASGANVLTF
TRBV5-5	TRBJ2-7	NA	CASSLAWESSYEQYF
TRBV28	TRBJ2-6	NA	CASSLWGAGANVLTF
TRBV5-1	TRBJ2-7	NA	CASSFQGDASEQYF
TRBV6-6	TRBJ2-2	NA	CASSYSPGRELFF
TRBV7-2	TRBJ1-4	NA	CASSFTGGAYEKLFF
TRBV10-3	TRBJ2-7	NA	CAISGGLAGGPSSYEQYF
TRBV29-1	TRBJ2-1	NA	CSVEGWGTNEQFF
TRBV18	TRBJ1-5	NA	CASSLEGGTYSNQPQHF
TRBV6-1	TRBJ1-2	NA	CASSEGPQDFYGYTF
TRBV27	TRBJ1-1	NA	CASSIRAGAEAFF
TRBV4-1	TRBJ2-1	NA	CASSQDIGAASSYNEQFF
TRBV10-3	TRBJ1-1	NA	CAISESPSQGTEAFF
TRBV19	TRBJ1-1	NA	CASSLLPGTGNTEAFF
TRBV5-1	TRBJ2-7	NA	CASSSILAGADEQYF
TRBV28	TRBJ1-2	NA	CASKAAAYGYTF
TRBV27	TRBJ2-2	NA	CASSFSSSGTGELFF
TRBV4-2	TRBJ1-1	medium-sized	CASSQDWRGRAYEAFF
TRBV5-4	TRBJ2-1	NA	CASSAGAVAVDEQFF
TRBV6-1	TRBJ2-1	NA	CASSGTSGRILFYNEQFF
TRBV6-5	TRBJ1-2	NA	CASSYTNSGYTF
TRBV28	TRBJ2-7	NA	CASSLQGAYEQYF
TRBV6-5	TRBJ1-2	NA	CASTTGGFNYGYTF
TRBV7-8	TRBJ1-5	NA	CASSWSGGQPQHF
TRBV30	TRBJ1-4	NA	CAWSRGLGPNEKLFF
TRBV7-6	TRBJ2-6	medium-sized	CASSLEAGSSGANVLTF
TRBV10-2	TRBJ2-7	NA	CASSESHRLYEQYF
TRBV4-1	TRBJ1-1	NA	CASSQDREGARTAFF